This TCR beta chain was sequenced during a study of T cells in Graves' hyperthyroidism and ophthalmopathy. CDR1 is MNHNS, CDR2 SASEGT, per germline. The CDR3 runs 16 residues. RNA transcripts were the template for amplifying TCR beta CDR3 regions. The TCR CDR3 first-round RT-PCR relied on the HTBI primer set. TCRdb reanalysed the multiplex PCR reads using MiXCR and keeps one entry per CDR3 protein. The sample has over 350,000 distinct CDR3 sequences; around a sixth are singletons. About this clonotype: The target antigen is unknown. This may be a read error: a much more frequent sequence differs by one nucleotide.

Study-level points and caveats: Ophthalmopathy was separated from stable hyperthyroidism by a 13 V-J model. Most thyroid clonotypes expanded above 0.001 appeared in blood too.

A roughly 9.1 ml volume of fresh peripheral blood provided the PBMCs. Sequencing was carried out using blood. The sequence was obtained from a young man with Graves' ophthalmopathy. The genes are TRBV6-1 and TRBJ2-2; 8 bases are a match to TRBD1. DNA for the CDR3: TGTCCCAGCAGACTACCCCAGGGGGCGCGGATCGGGGAGCTGTTTTTT. It codes for CPSRLPQGARIGELFF.